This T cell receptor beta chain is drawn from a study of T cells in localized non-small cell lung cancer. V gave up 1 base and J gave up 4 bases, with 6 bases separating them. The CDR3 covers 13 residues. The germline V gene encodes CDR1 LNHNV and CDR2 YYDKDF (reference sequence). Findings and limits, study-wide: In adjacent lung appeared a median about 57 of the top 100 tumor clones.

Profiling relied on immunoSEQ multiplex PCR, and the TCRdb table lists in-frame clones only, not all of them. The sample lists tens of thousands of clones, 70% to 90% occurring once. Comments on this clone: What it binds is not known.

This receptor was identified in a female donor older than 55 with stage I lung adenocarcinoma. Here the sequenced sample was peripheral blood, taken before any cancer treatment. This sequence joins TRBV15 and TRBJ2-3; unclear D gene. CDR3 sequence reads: CATSRVGPDTQYF. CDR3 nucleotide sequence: TGTGCCACCAGCAGAGTTGGGCCAGATACGCAGTATTTT. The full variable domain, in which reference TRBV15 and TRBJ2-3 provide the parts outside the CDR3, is DAMVIQNPRYQVTQFGKPVTLSCSQTLNHNVMYWYQQKSSQAPKLLFHYYDKDFNNEADTPDNFQSRRPNTSFCFLDIRSPGLGDTAMYLCATSRVGPDTQYFGPGTRLTVL.